A selection of T cell receptor beta chains follows, all from one sample in a study of Ad26.COV2.S vaccination and SARS-CoV-2 variants. Sequenced by immunoSEQ multiplex PCR; TCRdb stores in-frame clones only, minus some. Among over 400,000 clones listed, 80% to 90% were seen once. The specimen comprised peripheral blood, sampled in a trial of Ad26.COV2.S vaccine versus placebo. All receptors derive from a person between 18 and 59 years old who received the Ad26.COV2.S COVID-19 vaccine or a placebo. Both conserved end residues are part of each CDR3. The D gene is left open where the match is weak. Not all rows give a size; the values are once, few, many and, for expanded clones, a class.

abundance: .
v_gene: TRBV7-2
d_gene: .
j_gene: TRBJ2-2
CDR3aa: CASSLVGTPNTGELFF
CDR3nt: TGTGCCAGCAGCCTAGTCGGGACGCCGAACACCGGGGAGCTGTTTTTT

abundance: .
v_gene: TRBV18
d_gene: .
j_gene: TRBJ1-6
CDR3aa: CASSPDWTANSPLHF
CDR3nt: TGTGCCAGCTCCCCTGATTGGACGGCAAATTCACCCCTCCACTTT

abundance: .
v_gene: TRBV11-3
d_gene: TRBD1
j_gene: TRBJ2-1
CDR3aa: CASSYRTGGDDYNEQFF
CDR3nt: TGTGCCAGCAGTTATCGGACAGGGGGCGACGATTACAATGAGCAGTTCTTC

abundance: .
v_gene: TRBV10-3
d_gene: TRBD1
j_gene: TRBJ1-1
CDR3aa: CAISDGQEYEAFF
CDR3nt: TGTGCCATCAGTGATGGACAGGAATATGAAGCTTTCTTT

abundance: .
v_gene: TRBV27
d_gene: TRBD1
j_gene: TRBJ2-5
CDR3aa: CASSATGGKATQYF
CDR3nt: TGTGCCAGCAGTGCAACAGGGGGGAAAGCGACCCAGTACTTC

abundance: .
v_gene: TRBV5-1
d_gene: .
j_gene: TRBJ1-2
CDR3aa: CASSPGFQGYGYTF
CDR3nt: TGCGCCAGCAGCCCGGGGTTCCAGGGTTATGGCTACACCTTC

abundance: .
v_gene: TRBV4-3
d_gene: .
j_gene: TRBJ1-6
CDR3aa: CASSHRGRDSTSPLHF
CDR3nt: TGCGCCAGCAGCCACCGGGGGAGGGATTCGACCTCACCCCTCCACTTT

abundance: .
v_gene: TRBV12-3/TRBV12-4
d_gene: .
j_gene: TRBJ2-4
CDR3aa: CASTPDNIQYF
CDR3nt: TGTGCCAGCACCCCGGATAACATTCAGTACTTC

abundance: once
v_gene: TRBV7-2
d_gene: TRBD1
j_gene: TRBJ2-5
CDR3aa: CASSLAGQGIKTQYF
CDR3nt: TGTGCCAGCAGCTTAGCGGGACAGGGGATCAAGACCCAGTACTTC

abundance: .
v_gene: TRBV4-3
d_gene: .
j_gene: TRBJ2-5
CDR3aa: CASSQGAGWGETQYF
CDR3nt: TGCGCCAGCAGCCAAGGGGCGGGGTGGGGGGAGACCCAGTACTTC

abundance: .
v_gene: TRBV5-1
d_gene: .
j_gene: TRBJ1-1
CDR3aa: CASSKTALNTEAFF
CDR3nt: TGCGCCAGCAGCAAGACAGCCCTGAACACTGAAGCTTTCTTT

abundance: .
v_gene: TRBV10-3
d_gene: .
j_gene: TRBJ1-3
CDR3aa: CAITGEGNTIYF
CDR3nt: TGTGCCATCACTGGTGAGGGAAACACCATATATTTT

abundance: .
v_gene: TRBV9
d_gene: .
j_gene: TRBJ1-2
CDR3aa: CASSPFRGADYGYTF
CDR3nt: TGTGCCAGCAGCCCCTTCCGAGGGGCGGACTATGGCTACACCTTC

abundance: once
v_gene: TRBV7-9
d_gene: TRBD2
j_gene: TRBJ2-1
CDR3aa: CASSLWTSAPESGEQFF
CDR3nt: TGTGCCAGCAGCTTATGGACTAGCGCTCCTGAATCCGGCGAGCAGTTCTTC

abundance: .
v_gene: TRBV7-3
d_gene: .
j_gene: TRBJ2-1
CDR3aa: CASSFGRDNEQFF
CDR3nt: TGTGCCAGCAGCTTTGGACGGGACAATGAGCAGTTCTTC

abundance: few
v_gene: TRBV28
d_gene: .
j_gene: TRBJ2-7
CDR3aa: CASSLGPTQGERVYEQYF
CDR3nt: TGTGCCAGCAGTTTAGGCCCCACCCAGGGAGAGAGAGTCTACGAGCAGTACTTC

abundance: .
v_gene: TRBV14
d_gene: .
j_gene: TRBJ2-1
CDR3aa: CASSQDRWNEQFF
CDR3nt: TGTGCCAGCAGCCAAGATCGGTGGAATGAGCAGTTCTTC

abundance: once
v_gene: TRBV6-5
d_gene: .
j_gene: TRBJ1-6
CDR3aa: CASSYNRGPDSPLHF
CDR3nt: TGTGCCAGCAGTTACAATAGGGGTCCCGATTCACCCCTCCACTTT

abundance: once
v_gene: TRBV28
d_gene: .
j_gene: TRBJ1-6
CDR3aa: CASSIGGYYNSPLHF
CDR3nt: TGTGCCAGCAGCATTGGGGGCTACTATAATTCACCCCTCCACTTT

abundance: .
v_gene: TRBV5-1
d_gene: TRBD2
j_gene: TRBJ2-5
CDR3aa: CASSHPPGGETQYF
CDR3nt: TGCGCCAGCAGCCACCCCCCGGGGGGGGAGACCCAGTACTTC

abundance: .
v_gene: TRBV2
d_gene: TRBD1
j_gene: TRBJ1-2
CDR3aa: CASSDPGQGIYGYTF
CDR3nt: TGTGCCAGCAGTGACCCGGGACAGGGGATCTATGGCTACACCTTC

abundance: .
v_gene: TRBV15
d_gene: TRBD2
j_gene: TRBJ2-2
CDR3aa: CATSRELAGNTGELFF
CDR3nt: TGTGCCACCAGCAGAGAACTAGCGGGTAACACCGGGGAGCTGTTTTTT